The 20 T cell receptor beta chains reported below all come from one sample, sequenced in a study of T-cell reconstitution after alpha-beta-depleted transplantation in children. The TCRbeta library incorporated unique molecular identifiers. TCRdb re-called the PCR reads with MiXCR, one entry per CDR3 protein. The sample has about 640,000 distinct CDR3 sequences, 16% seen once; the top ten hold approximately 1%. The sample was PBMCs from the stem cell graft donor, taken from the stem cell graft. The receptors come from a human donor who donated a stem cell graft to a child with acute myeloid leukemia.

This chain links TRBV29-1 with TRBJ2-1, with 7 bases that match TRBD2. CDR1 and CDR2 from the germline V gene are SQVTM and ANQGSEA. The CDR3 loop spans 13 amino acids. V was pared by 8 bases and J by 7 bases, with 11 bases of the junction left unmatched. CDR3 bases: TGCAGCTTTGGGGGGGGTCTAAGGAATGAGCAGTTCTTC. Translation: CSFGGGLRNEQFF.

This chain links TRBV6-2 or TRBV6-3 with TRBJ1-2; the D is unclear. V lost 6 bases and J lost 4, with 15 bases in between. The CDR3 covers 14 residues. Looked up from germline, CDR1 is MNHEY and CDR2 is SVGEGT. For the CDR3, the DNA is TGTGCCAGCAGCCTGGTCGGAGGCTCCTATGGCTACACCTTC. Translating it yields CASSLVGGSYGYTF.

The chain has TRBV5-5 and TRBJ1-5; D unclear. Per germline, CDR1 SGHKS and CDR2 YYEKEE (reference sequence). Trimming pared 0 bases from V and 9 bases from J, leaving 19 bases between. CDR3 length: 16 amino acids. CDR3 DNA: TGTGCCAGCAGCTTGGTTGACTTAGGGTTTCCACGGCCCCAGCATTTT. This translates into CASSLVDLGFPRPQHF.

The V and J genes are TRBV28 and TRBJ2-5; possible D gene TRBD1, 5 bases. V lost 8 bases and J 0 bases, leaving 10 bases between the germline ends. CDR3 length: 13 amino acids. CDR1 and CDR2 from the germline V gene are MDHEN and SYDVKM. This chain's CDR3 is CASGTGYQETQYF. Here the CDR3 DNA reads TGTGCCAGCGGAACAGGCTACCAAGAGACCCAGTACTTC. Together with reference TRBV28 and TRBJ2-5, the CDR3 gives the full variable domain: DVKVTQSSRYLVKRTGEKVFLECVQDMDHENMFWYRQDPGLGLRLIYFSYDVKMKEKGDIPEGYSVSREKKERFSLILESASTNQTSMYLCASGTGYQETQYFGPGTRLLVL.

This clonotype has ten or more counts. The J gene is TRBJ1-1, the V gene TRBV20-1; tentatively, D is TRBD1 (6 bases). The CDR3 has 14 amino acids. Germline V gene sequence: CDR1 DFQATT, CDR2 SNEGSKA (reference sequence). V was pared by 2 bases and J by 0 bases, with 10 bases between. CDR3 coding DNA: TGCAGTGCTAGACCGGGACACTTGAACACTGAAGCTTTCTTT. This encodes CSARPGHLNTEAFF.

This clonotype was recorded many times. The chain's CDR3 is CSARDEARGSYEQYF. The CDR3 region has the DNA TGCAGTGCTAGAGATGAGGCCAGGGGGTCCTACGAGCAGTACTTC. The chain recombines TRBV20-1 with TRBJ2-7, with 7 bases aligning to TRBD1. The CDR3 length is 15 residues. CDR1 DFQATT and CDR2 SNEGSKA come from the germline V gene (reference sequence). Losses at the gene ends were 0 bases for V and 1 base for J; bases not matched to a gene: 6.

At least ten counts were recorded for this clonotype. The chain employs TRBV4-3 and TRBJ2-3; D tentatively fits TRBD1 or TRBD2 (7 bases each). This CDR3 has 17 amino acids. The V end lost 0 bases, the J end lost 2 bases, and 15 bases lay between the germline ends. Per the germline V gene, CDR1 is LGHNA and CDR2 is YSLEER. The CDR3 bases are TGCGCCAGCAGCCAAGATCAGGGGGGGGGCCCCACAGATACGCAGTATTTT. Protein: CASSQDQGGGPTDTQYF.

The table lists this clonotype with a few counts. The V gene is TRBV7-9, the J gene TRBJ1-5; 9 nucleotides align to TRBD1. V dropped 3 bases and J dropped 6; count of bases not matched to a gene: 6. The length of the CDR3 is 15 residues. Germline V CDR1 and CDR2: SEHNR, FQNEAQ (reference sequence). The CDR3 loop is CASSLEGTGLQPQHF. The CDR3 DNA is TGTGCCAGCAGCTTGGAGGGGACAGGGCTTCAGCCCCAGCATTTT.

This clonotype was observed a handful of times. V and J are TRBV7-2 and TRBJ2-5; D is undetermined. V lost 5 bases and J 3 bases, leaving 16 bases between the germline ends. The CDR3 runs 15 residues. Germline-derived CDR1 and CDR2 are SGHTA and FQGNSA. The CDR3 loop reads CASSPMALREETQYF. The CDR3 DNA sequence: TGTGCCAGCAGCCCAATGGCACTAAGGGAAGAGACCCAGTACTTC.

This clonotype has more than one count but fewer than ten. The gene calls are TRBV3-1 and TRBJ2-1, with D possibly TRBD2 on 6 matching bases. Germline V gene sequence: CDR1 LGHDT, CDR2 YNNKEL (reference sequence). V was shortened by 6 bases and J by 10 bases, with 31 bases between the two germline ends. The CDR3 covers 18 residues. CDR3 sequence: CASSRVHNNRDFSGEQFF. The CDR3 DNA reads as TGTGCCAGCAGTCGCGTACATAATAACCGGGACTTCTCTGGGGAGCAGTTCTTC.

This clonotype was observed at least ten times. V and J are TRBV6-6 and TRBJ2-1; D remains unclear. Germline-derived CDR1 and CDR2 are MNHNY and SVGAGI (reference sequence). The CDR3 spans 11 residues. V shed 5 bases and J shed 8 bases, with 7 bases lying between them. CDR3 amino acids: CASSVSYEQFF. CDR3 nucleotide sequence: TGTGCCAGCAGTGTCAGTTATGAGCAGTTCTTC.

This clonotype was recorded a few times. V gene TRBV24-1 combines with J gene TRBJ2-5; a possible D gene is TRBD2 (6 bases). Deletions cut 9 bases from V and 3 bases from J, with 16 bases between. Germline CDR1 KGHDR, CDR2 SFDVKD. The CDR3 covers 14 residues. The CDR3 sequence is CATQSLASKETQYF. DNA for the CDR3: TGTGCCACCCAGTCCCTAGCGTCGAAAGAGACCCAGTACTTC.

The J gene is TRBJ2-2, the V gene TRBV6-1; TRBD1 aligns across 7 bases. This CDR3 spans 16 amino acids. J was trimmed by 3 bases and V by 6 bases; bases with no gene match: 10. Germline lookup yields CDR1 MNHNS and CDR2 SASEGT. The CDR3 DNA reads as TGTGCCAGCAGCCCGAGGGGGCGAGCGGACACCGGGGAGCTGTTTTTT. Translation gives CASSPRGRADTGELFF.

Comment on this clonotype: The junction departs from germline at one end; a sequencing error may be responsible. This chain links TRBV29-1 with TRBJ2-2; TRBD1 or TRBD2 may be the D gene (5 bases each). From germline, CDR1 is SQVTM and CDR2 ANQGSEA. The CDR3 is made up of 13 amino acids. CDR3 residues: CSVEAVTTGDLFF. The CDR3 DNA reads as TGCAGCGTTGAGGCGGTGACCACCGGGGACCTGTTTTTT.

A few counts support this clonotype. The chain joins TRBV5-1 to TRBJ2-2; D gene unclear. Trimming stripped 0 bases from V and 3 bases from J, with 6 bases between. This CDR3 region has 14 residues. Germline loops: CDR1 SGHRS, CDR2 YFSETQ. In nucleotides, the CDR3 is TGCGCCAGCAGCTTGGCCCATCACACCGGGGAGCTGTTTTTT. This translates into CASSLAHHTGELFF.

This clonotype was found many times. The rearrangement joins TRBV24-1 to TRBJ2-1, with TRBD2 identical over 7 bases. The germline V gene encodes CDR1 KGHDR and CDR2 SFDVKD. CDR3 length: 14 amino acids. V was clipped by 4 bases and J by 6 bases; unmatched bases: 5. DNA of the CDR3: TGTGCCACCAGTGAACTAGCGCGTGGCAATGAGCAGTTCTTC. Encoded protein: CATSELARGNEQFF.

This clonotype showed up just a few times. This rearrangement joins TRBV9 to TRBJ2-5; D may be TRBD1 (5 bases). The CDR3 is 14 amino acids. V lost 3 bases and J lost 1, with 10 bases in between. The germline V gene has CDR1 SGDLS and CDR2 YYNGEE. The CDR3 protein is CASSAQGFQETQYF. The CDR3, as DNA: TGTGCCAGCAGCGCGCAGGGATTCCAAGAGACCCAGTACTTC. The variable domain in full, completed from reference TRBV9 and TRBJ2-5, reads DSGVTQTPKHLITATGQRVTLRCSPRSGDLSVYWYQQSLDQGLQFLIQYYNGEERAKGNILERFSAQQFPDLHSELNLSSLELGDSALYFCASSAQGFQETQYFGPGTRLLVL.

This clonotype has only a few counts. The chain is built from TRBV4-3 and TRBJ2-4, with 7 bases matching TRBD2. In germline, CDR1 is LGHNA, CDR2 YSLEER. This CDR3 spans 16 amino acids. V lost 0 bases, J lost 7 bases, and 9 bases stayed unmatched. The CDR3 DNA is TGCGCCAGCAGCCAAGAAGCCAGCCTGGGAGGGAACATTCAGTACTTC. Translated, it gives CASSQEASLGGNIQYF.

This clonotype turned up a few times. The CDR3 region has the DNA TGTGCCAGCAGCCACCTGGATACGCAGTATTTT. Its translation: CASSHLDTQYF. The chain joins TRBV11-3 to TRBJ2-3, with D hard to call. The CDR3 sequence is 11 residues long. Germline V gene lookup returns CDR1 SGHNT and CDR2 YENEEA. Trimming cost V 5 bases and J 6 bases, with 6 bases left between them.

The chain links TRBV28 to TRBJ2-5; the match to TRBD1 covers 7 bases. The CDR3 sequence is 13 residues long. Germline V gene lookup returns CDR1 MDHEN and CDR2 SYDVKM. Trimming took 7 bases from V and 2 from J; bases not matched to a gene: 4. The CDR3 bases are TGTGCCAGCATGTGGGGACAGCAAGAGACCCAGTACTTC. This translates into CASMWGQQETQYF.